The 29 T cell receptor beta chains presented below share a single source sample, sequenced in a study of OX40 agonist ivuxolimab in advanced cancers. Profiling relied on immunoSEQ multiplex PCR, and the TCRdb table lists in-frame clones only, not all of them. The sample includes about 22,000 clones, roughly 86% of them seen just once. The specimen comprised CD4+ or CD8+ T cells sorted from blood, sampled in a trial of the OX40 agonist ivuxolimab. Receptor source: an adult with an advanced solid tumor such as melanoma, head and neck, liver or kidney cancer.

The chain is built from TRBV15 and TRBJ2-1; D might be TRBD2 (6 bases). The CDR3 consists of 17 residues. Germline V lookup: CDR1 LNHNV, CDR2 YYDKDF (reference sequence). The germline V and J ends were trimmed by 5 bases and 0 bases, with 17 bases remaining between them. The CDR3 is CATSYETGESSYNEQFF. The CDR3 DNA follows: TGTGCCACCAGCTATGAGACGGGGGAGAGCTCCTACAATGAGCAGTTCTTC.

This chain connects TRBV6-5 to TRBJ2-7, with D perhaps matching TRBD2 (6 bases). V lost 5 bases, J lost 3 bases, and 17 bases lay in between. This CDR3 has 15 amino acids. CDR1 MNHEY and CDR2 SVGAGI come from the germline V gene. The CDR3 here is CASSRSSGGNYEQYF. CDR3 DNA sequence: TGTGCCAGCAGTAGATCATCCGGGGGAAACTACGAGCAGTACTTC.

The chain has TRBV7-6 and TRBJ2-7; 12 bases agree with TRBD2. The CDR3 is 16 residues long. CDR1 is SGHVS and CDR2 is FNYEAQ in the germline V gene. V lost 5 bases, J lost 3 bases, and 8 bases stayed unmatched. CDR3 region: CASSIGTSGSYYEQYF. CDR3 in DNA: TGTGCCAGCAGCATCGGGACTAGCGGGTCGTACTACGAGCAGTACTTC.

This clone showed up just once. The chain has TRBV30 and TRBJ2-7; 9 bases line up with TRBD1. The germline V gene encodes CDR1 GTSNPN and CDR2 SVGIG (reference sequence). V shed 1 base and J 9 bases; nucleotides not matched to a gene: 10. This CDR3 contains 14 residues. The CDR3 sequence is CAWSAGTGSTGQYF. The CDR3 nucleotides read TGTGCCTGGAGTGCCGGGACAGGGTCTACGGGGCAGTACTTC.

The V gene is TRBV27, the J gene TRBJ2-1; 8 bases agree with TRBD1. Looked up from germline, CDR1 is MNHEY and CDR2 is SMNVEV (reference sequence). Losses at the gene ends were 2 bases for V and 2 bases for J; bases not matched to a gene: 2. The CDR3 spans 15 residues. CDR3 nucleotides: TGTGCCAGCAGTTTAGGACAGGGACCCTACAATGAGCAGTTCTTC. This encodes CASSLGQGPYNEQFF.

The rearrangement joins TRBV7-8 to TRBJ2-5; tentative D call: TRBD1 (5 bases). Germline CDR1 reads SGHVS; CDR2 reads FQNEAQ. The CDR3 totals 14 residues. V lost 1 base to trimming and J lost 5 bases, with 11 bases between them. CDR3 sequence reads: CASSLGREWETQYF. The CDR3, as DNA: TGTGCCAGCAGCTTAGGCAGGGAATGGGAGACCCAGTACTTC.

This clone was counted only a few times. The chain joins TRBV9 to TRBJ2-1, with 9 bases fitting TRBD2. Germline V lookup: CDR1 SGDLS, CDR2 YYNGEE. This CDR3 region has 14 residues. Trimming at V came to 4 bases and at J to 12 bases, leaving 11 bases not matched to a gene. Here the CDR3 reads CASSLSGSSLGQFF. The CDR3 DNA reads as TGTGCCAGCAGCCTTAGCGGGAGCTCTCTCGGGCAGTTCTTC.

The chain links TRBV30 to TRBJ2-2; the D gene is possibly TRBD1 (5 bases). Between the trimmed V and J ends, which lost 7 bases and 0 bases, there was a span of 6 bases. This CDR3 spans 12 amino acids. Germline values: CDR1 GTSNPN, CDR2 SVGIG (reference sequence). The CDR3 is CALTANTGELFF. In DNA form, the CDR3 reads TGTGCCTTGACAGCGAACACCGGGGAGCTGTTTTTT.

This clone was found a few times. The J gene is TRBJ2-5, the V gene TRBV15; D is unclear. CDR3 length: 14 residues. Deletions cut 2 bases from V and 2 bases from J, with 9 bases between. From germline, CDR1 is LNHNV and CDR2 YYDKDF (reference sequence). The CDR3 sequence is CATSRSNTQETQYF. In nucleotides, the CDR3 is TGTGCCACCAGCAGAAGTAACACTCAAGAGACCCAGTACTTC. The whole variable domain, filled in from reference TRBV15 and TRBJ2-5, reads DAMVIQNPRYQVTQFGKPVTLSCSQTLNHNVMYWYQQKSSQAPKLLFHYYDKDFNNEADTPDNFQSRRPNTSFCFLDIRSPGLGDTAMYLCATSRSNTQETQYFGPGTRLLVL.

The chain recombines TRBV10-2 with TRBJ2-1; TRBD2 matches 13 bases. This CDR3 comprises 17 residues. Losses at the gene ends were 8 bases for V and 0 bases for J; bases not matched to a gene: 7. The germline V gene has CDR1 WSHSY and CDR2 SAAADI. The DNA of the CDR3 is TGCGCCAGCGGACTAGCGGGGGCGCTAAGCTCCTACAATGAGCAGTTCTTC. It specifies CASGLAGALSSYNEQFF.

This clone has a handful of counts. V is TRBV27 and J is TRBJ1-5; D is ambiguous. The V gene's germline CDR1 is MNHEY and CDR2 SMNVEV (reference sequence). Trimming pared 0 bases from V and 4 bases from J, leaving 10 bases between. The CDR3 loop spans 15 amino acids. The CDR3 spells CASSLSRRPNQPQHF. DNA of the CDR3: TGTGCCAGCAGTTTATCGAGGAGGCCTAATCAGCCCCAGCATTTT.

This clone was seen a single time. The CDR3 loop is CASSPEGREIDEQYF. The CDR3 nucleotides read TGTGCCAGCAGCCCTGAGGGACGGGAGATAGACGAGCAGTACTTC. This chain links TRBV11-3 with TRBJ2-7, with a weak D call TRBD2 (6 bases). CDR3 length: 15 amino acids. V lost 5 bases and J 5 bases, leaving 19 bases between the germline ends. The V gene's germline CDR1 is SGHNT and CDR2 YENEEA.

This chain links TRBV7-8 with TRBJ2-5, with D perhaps given as TRBD1 or TRBD2 (5 bases each). The CDR3 spans 15 residues. Deletions cut 1 base from V and 5 bases from J, with 14 bases between. CDR1 is SGHVS, CDR2 FQNEAQ, per germline. The CDR3 bases are TGTGCCAGCAGCTTAGTAAGGGGAAGAGGGGAGACCCAGTACTTC. Translating it yields CASSLVRGRGETQYF.

The rearrangement joins TRBV15 to TRBJ2-1; unclear D gene. This CDR3 region has 16 residues. The germline gives CDR1 LNHNV, CDR2 YYDKDF (reference sequence). The V gene lost 4 bases and the J gene lost 5 bases, with 18 bases spanning the gap. In DNA, the CDR3 is TGTGCCACCAGCACCCGCGGTGTAGTCCCACACAATGAGCAGTTCTTC. It translates to CATSTRGVVPHNEQFF. The full variable domain, rest sourced from reference TRBV15 and TRBJ2-1, is DAMVIQNPRYQVTQFGKPVTLSCSQTLNHNVMYWYQQKSSQAPKLLFHYYDKDFNNEADTPDNFQSRRPNTSFCFLDIRSPGLGDTAMYLCATSTRGVVPHNEQFFGPGTRLTVL.

This clone was detected only a few times. The chain links TRBV7-9 to TRBJ1-3; D unclear. Germline CDR1 is SEHNR and CDR2 is FQNEAQ (reference sequence). Trimming shortened V by 1 base and J by 7 bases, and 5 bases separated the two germline ends. This CDR3 has 12 amino acids. CDR3 in DNA: TGTGCCAGCAGCTTAGGTTATAACACCATATATTTT. It specifies CASSLGYNTIYF.

The chain is built from TRBV10-1 and TRBJ2-3; 13 nucleotides line up with TRBD2. The CDR3 totals 16 residues. Germline values: CDR1 WNHNN, CDR2 SYGVQD (reference sequence). J lost 5 bases, V lost 6 bases, and 8 bases had no gene match. CDR3 nucleotides: TGCGCCAGCAGCGAAGGACTAGCGGGGGAAGGAGATACGCAGTATTTT. Translation gives CASSEGLAGEGDTQYF.

The CDR3 DNA follows: TGTGCCTGGAGTGTACTCAGTGGGGGCTACACCTTC. It encodes CAWSVLSGGYTF. The chain links TRBV30 to TRBJ1-2; D not certain. Between the trimmed V and J ends, which lost 0 bases and 8 bases, there was a span of 10 bases. Germline V gene data show CDR1 as GTSNPN and CDR2 as SVGIG (reference sequence). The CDR3 spans 12 residues.

The chain is built from TRBV27 and TRBJ1-2, with unresolved D. Germline V CDR1 and CDR2: MNHEY, SMNVEV (reference sequence). Trimming stripped 5 bases from V and 6 bases from J, with 7 bases between. The CDR3 is made up of 11 amino acids. In DNA, the CDR3 is TGTGCCAGCAGTCCTGGGGATGGCTACACCTTC. Translation gives CASSPGDGYTF.

V is TRBV7-9 and J is TRBJ1-1, with D uncertain. The CDR3 contains 11 residues. Trimming left V 8 bases short and J 3 bases short, with 7 bases between. CDR1 and CDR2 (germline): SEHNR, FQNEAQ (reference sequence). Written as DNA, the CDR3 is TGTGCCAGCGGCACCGACACTGAAGCTTTCTTT. Protein product: CASGTDTEAFF. The variable domain in full, completed from reference TRBV7-9 and TRBJ1-1, reads DTGVSQNPRHKITKRGQNVTFRCDPISEHNRLYWYRQTLGQGPEFLTYFQNEAQLEKSRLLSDRFSAERPKGSFSTLEIQRTEQGDSAMYLCASGTDTEAFFGQGTRLTVV.

V and J are TRBV7-9 and TRBJ1-4, with D perhaps TRBD1 (6 bases). The germline V gene has CDR1 SEHNR and CDR2 FQNEAQ (reference sequence). V dropped 1 base and J dropped 3 bases, with 12 bases sitting between them. This CDR3 comprises 16 residues. The CDR3 sequence: CASSLGGRGANEKLFF. The CDR3 nucleotides read TGTGCCAGCAGCTTAGGGGGCAGGGGTGCTAATGAAAAACTGTTTTTT.

The chain combines TRBV5-1 with TRBJ1-1, with D unclear. CDR1 and CDR2 (germline): SGHRS, YFSETQ. V lost 2 bases, J lost 4 bases, and 9 bases lay in between. The CDR3 has 13 amino acids. This CDR3 is CASSFGRSTEAFF. The DNA for the CDR3 is TGCGCCAGCAGCTTTGGCAGGAGCACTGAAGCTTTCTTT.

The chain links TRBV19 to TRBJ1-5, with D perhaps matching TRBD1 (6 bases). Germline V gene lookup returns CDR1 LNHDA and CDR2 SQIVND (reference sequence). The length of the CDR3 is 14 residues. V lost 8 bases and J 4 bases, leaving 15 bases between the germline ends. The CDR3 region is CASCPRQANQPQHF. CDR3 in DNA: TGTGCCAGTTGCCCCCGACAGGCAAATCAGCCCCAGCATTTT. The whole variable domain, remainder taken from reference TRBV19 and TRBJ1-5, is DGGITQSPKYLFRKEGQNVTLSCEQNLNHDAMYWYRQDPGQGLRLIYYSQIVNDFQKGDIAEGYSVSREKKESFPLTVTSAQKNPTAFYLCASCPRQANQPQHFGDGTRLSIL.

This clone was counted a single time. The chain employs TRBV27 and TRBJ1-5, with D unresolved. From germline, CDR1 is MNHEY and CDR2 SMNVEV (reference sequence). Deletions cut 6 bases from V and 1 base from J, with 19 bases between. The CDR3 consists of 17 residues. The CDR3 nucleotides read TGTGCCAGCAGCCCGACTTGGGTCGGCGTAAGCAATCAGCCCCAGCATTTT. As protein: CASSPTWVGVSNQPQHF.

Only one count was recorded for this clone. J is TRBJ2-7 and V is TRBV14, with TRBD1 matching 9 bases. The J segment lost 1 base and the V segment lost 3 bases, leaving 1 base of the junction unmatched. The CDR3 sequence is 14 residues long. The germline V gene encodes CDR1 SGHDN and CDR2 FVKESK. The CDR3: CASSHGTGSYEQYF. In DNA, the CDR3 is TGTGCCAGCAGCCATGGGACAGGGTCCTACGAGCAGTACTTC.

The gene calls are TRBV9 and TRBJ2-1; the match to TRBD2 covers 14 bases. There are 15 residues in the CDR3. The germline V gene encodes CDR1 SGDLS and CDR2 YYNGEE. With V trimmed by 4 bases and J by 8 bases, 5 bases remained unmatched. The CDR3 DNA follows: TGTGCCAGCAGCCAGACTAGCGGGGGGGCTGATGAGCAGTTCTTC. Amino acid sequence: CASSQTSGGADEQFF.

The V and J genes are TRBV28 and TRBJ1-1, with D tentatively TRBD1 (6 bases). From germline, CDR1 is MDHEN and CDR2 SYDVKM. The CDR3 is made up of 15 amino acids. Trimming pared 5 bases from V and 2 bases from J, leaving 15 bases between. The CDR3, as DNA: TGTGCCAGCAGTCCCTTAGGGACACCTAACACTGAAGCTTTCTTT. Its translation is CASSPLGTPNTEAFF.

The chain is built from TRBV28 and TRBJ1-2; TRBD1 aligns across 8 bases. The ends lost 5 bases at V and 8 bases at J; junction bases unmatched: 16. The germline V gene has CDR1 MDHEN and CDR2 SYDVKM. This CDR3 has 16 residues. The CDR3 region has the DNA TGTGCCAGCAGTGCCGCCGGGACAGGCCTCTCGGGAGGCTACACCTTC. Amino acid sequence: CASSAAGTGLSGGYTF.

This clone has only one observation. The chain recombines TRBV27 with TRBJ2-1; 14 nucleotides match TRBD2. This CDR3 region has 16 residues. V lost 5 bases to trimming and J lost 4 bases; unmatched junction nucleotides: 4. Germline V gene lookup returns CDR1 MNHEY and CDR2 SMNVEV (reference sequence). DNA for the CDR3: TGTGCCAGCAGTCCCGGGACTAGCGGGGGATACAATGAGCAGTTCTTC. Amino acid sequence: CASSPGTSGGYNEQFF.

V is TRBV27 and J is TRBJ2-5; TRBD2 matches 11 bases. V was pared by 0 bases and J by 0 bases, with 3 bases of the junction left unmatched. The germline gives CDR1 MNHEY, CDR2 SMNVEV (reference sequence). This CDR3 comprises 17 residues. CDR3 in DNA: TGTGCCAGCAGTTTATCCGCTAGCGGGGGGCACCAAGAGACCCAGTACTTC. Amino acid sequence: CASSLSASGGHQETQYF.